The clone carrying this T cell receptor (beta chain) was recorded many times. The CDR3 contains 13 residues. CDR1 is SQVTM and CDR2 is ANQGSEA in the germline V gene. With 4 bases removed from V and 2 bases from J, the gap between germline ends came to 9 bases. This sample was included in a study of T-cell reconstitution after alpha-beta-depleted transplantation in children. TCRbeta library construction was performed incorporating unique molecular identifiers. TCRdb used MiXCR to reprocess the PCR reads, holding one entry per CDR3 protein. The sample has around 370,000 distinct CDR3 sequences; around a tenth are singletons.

Sequences were derived from PBMCs from the stem cell graft donor, sampled from the stem cell graft. This receptor was obtained from a human donor who donated a stem cell graft to a child with acute lymphoblastic leukemia. The chain joins TRBV29-1 to TRBJ2-1; D remains unclear. This chain's CDR3 is CSVGHVTYNEQFF. CDR3 coding DNA: TGCAGCGTTGGTCACGTTACCTACAATGAGCAGTTCTTC.